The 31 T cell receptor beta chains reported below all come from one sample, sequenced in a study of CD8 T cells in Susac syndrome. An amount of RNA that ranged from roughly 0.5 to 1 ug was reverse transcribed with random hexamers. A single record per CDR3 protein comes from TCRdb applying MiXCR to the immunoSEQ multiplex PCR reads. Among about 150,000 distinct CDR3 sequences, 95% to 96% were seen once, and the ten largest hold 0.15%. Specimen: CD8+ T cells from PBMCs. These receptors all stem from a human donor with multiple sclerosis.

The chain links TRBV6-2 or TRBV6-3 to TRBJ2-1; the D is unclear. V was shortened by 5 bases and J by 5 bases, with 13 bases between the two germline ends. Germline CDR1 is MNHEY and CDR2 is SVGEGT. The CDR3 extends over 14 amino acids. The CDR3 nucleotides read TGTGCCAGCAGTAGGACGGAAGAAAACAATGAGCAGTTCTTC. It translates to CASSRTEENNEQFF.

DNA of the CDR3: TGTGCCAGCAGCATTATCCGCCAGACAGGGGTCTCCTACGAGCAGTACTTC. Translated: CASSIIRQTGVSYEQYF. This sequence joins TRBV27 and TRBJ2-7; 8 bases fit TRBD1. The CDR3 covers 17 residues. Germline V CDR1 and CDR2: MNHEY, SMNVEV (reference sequence). Unmatched junction bases numbered 13, after V lost 6 bases and J lost 0 bases.

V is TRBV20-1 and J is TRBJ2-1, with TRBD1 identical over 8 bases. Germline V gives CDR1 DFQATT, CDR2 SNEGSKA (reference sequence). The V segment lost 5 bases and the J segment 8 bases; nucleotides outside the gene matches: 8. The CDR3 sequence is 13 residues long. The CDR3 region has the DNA TGCAGTGCTCGGACAGGGCCCTTGGATGAGCAGTTCTTC. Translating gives CSARTGPLDEQFF.

This CDR3 reads CASSQDPGGAYEQYV. The DNA of the CDR3 is TGTGCCAGCAGCCAAGATCCCGGGGGGGCCTACGAGCAGTACGTC. This chain links TRBV3-1 with TRBJ2-7; 8 nucleotides align to TRBD2. Germline trimming cut 0 bases from V and 2 bases from J; bases unmatched to any gene: 3. The V gene's germline CDR1 is LGHDT and CDR2 YNNKEL (reference sequence). CDR3 length: 15 amino acids.

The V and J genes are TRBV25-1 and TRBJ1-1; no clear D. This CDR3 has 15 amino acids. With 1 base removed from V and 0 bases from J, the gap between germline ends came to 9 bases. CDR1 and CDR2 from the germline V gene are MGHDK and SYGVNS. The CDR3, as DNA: TGTGCCAGCAGTGAATCGATAGGAATGAACACTGAAGCTTTCTTT. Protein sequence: CASSESIGMNTEAFF.

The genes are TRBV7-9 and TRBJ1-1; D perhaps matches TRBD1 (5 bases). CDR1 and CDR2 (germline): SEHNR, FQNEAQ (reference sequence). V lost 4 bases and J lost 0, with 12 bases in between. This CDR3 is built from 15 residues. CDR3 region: CASSSQGSMNTEAFF. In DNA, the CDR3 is TGTGCCAGCAGCTCGCAGGGTTCAATGAACACTGAAGCTTTCTTT.

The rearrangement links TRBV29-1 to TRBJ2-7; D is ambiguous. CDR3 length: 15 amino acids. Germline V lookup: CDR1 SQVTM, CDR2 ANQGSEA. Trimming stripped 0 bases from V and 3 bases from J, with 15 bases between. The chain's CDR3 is CSVEEWKRLSYEQYF. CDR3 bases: TGCAGCGTTGAAGAGTGGAAGAGACTGAGCTACGAGCAGTACTTC.

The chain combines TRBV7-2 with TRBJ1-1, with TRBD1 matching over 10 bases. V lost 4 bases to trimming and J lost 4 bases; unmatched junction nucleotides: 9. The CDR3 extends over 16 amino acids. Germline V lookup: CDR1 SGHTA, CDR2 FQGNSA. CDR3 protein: CASSYHRDRGGTEAFF. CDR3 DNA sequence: TGTGCCAGCAGCTACCACCGGGACAGGGGTGGCACTGAAGCTTTCTTT.

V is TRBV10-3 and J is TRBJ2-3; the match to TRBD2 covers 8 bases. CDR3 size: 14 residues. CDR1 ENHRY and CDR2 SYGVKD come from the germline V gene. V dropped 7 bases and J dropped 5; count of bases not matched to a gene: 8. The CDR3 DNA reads TGTGCCATCATGCCCGGGGGGGCAATAGATACGCAGTATTTT. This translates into CAIMPGGAIDTQYF.

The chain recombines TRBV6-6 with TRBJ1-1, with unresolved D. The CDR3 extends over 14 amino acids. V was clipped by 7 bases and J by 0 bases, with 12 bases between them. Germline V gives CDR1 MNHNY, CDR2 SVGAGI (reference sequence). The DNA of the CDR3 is TGTGCCAGCACCCCCTTAAGGGTGAACACTGAAGCTTTCTTT. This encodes CASTPLRVNTEAFF.

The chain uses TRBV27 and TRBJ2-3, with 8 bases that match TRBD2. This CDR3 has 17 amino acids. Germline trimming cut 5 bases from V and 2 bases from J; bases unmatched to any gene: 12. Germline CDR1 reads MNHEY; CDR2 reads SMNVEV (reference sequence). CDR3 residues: CASSILELAGLTDTQYF. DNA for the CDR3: TGTGCCAGCAGTATTTTAGAATTAGCGGGACTCACAGATACGCAGTATTTT.

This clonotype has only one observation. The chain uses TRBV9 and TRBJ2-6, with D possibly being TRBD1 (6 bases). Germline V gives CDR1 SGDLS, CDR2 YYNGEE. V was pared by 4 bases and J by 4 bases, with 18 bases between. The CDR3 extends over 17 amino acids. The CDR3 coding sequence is TGTGCCAGCAGCCCTTACATAGTGGGGGCAGGGGCCAACGTCCTGACTTTC. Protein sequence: CASSPYIVGAGANVLTF.

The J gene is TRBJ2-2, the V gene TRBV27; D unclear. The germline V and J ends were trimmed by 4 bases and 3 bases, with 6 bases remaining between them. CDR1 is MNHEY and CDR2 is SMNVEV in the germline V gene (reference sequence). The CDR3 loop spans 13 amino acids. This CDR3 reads CASSWTYTGELFF. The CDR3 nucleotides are TGTGCCAGCAGTTGGACCTACACCGGGGAGCTGTTTTTT.

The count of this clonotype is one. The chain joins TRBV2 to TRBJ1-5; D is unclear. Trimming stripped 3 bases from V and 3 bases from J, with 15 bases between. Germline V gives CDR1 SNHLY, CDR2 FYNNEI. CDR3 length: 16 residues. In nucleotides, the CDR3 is TGTGCCAGCAGTGAGGTTACCGAAGGGCCCAATCAGCCCCAGCATTTT. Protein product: CASSEVTEGPNQPQHF.

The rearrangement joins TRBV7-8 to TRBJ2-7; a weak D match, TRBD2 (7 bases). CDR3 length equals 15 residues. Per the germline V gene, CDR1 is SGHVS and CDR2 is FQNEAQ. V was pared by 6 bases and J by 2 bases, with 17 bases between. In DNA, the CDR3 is TGTGCCAGCAGGAGGGGGGGTCAGGCCCCCTACGAGCAGTACTTC. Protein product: CASRRGGQAPYEQYF.

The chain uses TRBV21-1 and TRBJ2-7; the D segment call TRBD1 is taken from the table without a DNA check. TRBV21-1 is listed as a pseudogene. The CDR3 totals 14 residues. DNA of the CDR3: TGTGCCAGCAGCGAGGGGCCGGGGCGCTACGAGCAGTACGTC. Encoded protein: CASSEGPGRYEQYV.

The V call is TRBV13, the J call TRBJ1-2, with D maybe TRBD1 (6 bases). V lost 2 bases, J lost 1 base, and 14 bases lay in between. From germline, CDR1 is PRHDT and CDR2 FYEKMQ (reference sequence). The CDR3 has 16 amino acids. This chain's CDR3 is CASSLLPGQINYGYTF. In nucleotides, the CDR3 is TGTGCCAGCAGCTTACTCCCCGGACAGATTAACTATGGCTACACCTTC. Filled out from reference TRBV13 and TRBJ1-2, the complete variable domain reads AAGVIQSPRHLIKEKRETATLKCYPIPRHDTVYWYQQGPGQDPQFLISFYEKMQSDKGSIPDRFSAQQFSDYHSELNMSSLELGDSALYFCASSLLPGQINYGYTFGSGTRLTVV.

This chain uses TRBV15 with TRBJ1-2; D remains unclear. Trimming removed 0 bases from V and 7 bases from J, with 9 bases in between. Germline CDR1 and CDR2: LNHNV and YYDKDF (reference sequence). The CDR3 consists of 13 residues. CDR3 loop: CATSRDTGGGYTF. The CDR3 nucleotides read TGTGCCACCAGCAGAGATACGGGTGGTGGCTACACCTTC.

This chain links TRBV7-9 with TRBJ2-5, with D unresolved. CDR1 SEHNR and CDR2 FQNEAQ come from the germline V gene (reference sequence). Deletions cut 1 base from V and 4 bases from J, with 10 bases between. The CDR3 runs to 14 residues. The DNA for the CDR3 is TGTGCCAGCAGCTTAGGGTCCCTTATAGAGACCCAGTACTTC. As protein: CASSLGSLIETQYF.

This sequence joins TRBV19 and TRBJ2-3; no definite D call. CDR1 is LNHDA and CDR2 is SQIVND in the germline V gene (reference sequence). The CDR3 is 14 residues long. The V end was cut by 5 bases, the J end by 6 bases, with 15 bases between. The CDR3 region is CASSLASLRDTQYF. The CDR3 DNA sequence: TGTGCCAGTAGTCTCGCGAGCCTTAGGGATACGCAGTATTTT.

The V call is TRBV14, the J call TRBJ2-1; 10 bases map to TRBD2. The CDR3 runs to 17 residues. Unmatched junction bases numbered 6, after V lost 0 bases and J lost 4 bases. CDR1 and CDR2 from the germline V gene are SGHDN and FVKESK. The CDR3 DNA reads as TGTGCCAGCAGCCAAGATAGGATAGCGGGGGGTTACAATGAGCAGTTCTTC. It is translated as CASSQDRIAGGYNEQFF.

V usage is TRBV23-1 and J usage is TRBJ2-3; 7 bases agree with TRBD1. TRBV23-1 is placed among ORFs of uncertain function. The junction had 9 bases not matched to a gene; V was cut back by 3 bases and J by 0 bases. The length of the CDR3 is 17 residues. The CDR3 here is CASSQFLGQESTDTQYF. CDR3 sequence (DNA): TGCGCCAGCAGTCAGTTTCTCGGACAGGAAAGCACAGATACGCAGTATTTT.

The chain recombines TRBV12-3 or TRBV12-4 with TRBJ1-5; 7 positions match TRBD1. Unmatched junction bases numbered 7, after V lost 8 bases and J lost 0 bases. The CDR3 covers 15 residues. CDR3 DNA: TGTGCCAGCGGCCGGACAGGAAATAGCAATCAGCCCCAGCATTTT. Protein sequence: CASGRTGNSNQPQHF.

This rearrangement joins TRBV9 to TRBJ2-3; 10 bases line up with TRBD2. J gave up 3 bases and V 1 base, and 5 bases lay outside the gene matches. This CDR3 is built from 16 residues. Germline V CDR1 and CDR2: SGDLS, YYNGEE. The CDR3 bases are TGTGCCAGCAGCGTATCAGCGGGGGGGTATACAGATACGCAGTATTTT. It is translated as CASSVSAGGYTDTQYF.

CDR3 region: CASSSCKNEKAGSSYEQYV. CDR3 nucleotides: TGCGCCAGCAGCAGCTGTAAGAATGAGAAAGCGGGGAGCTCCTACGAGCAGTACGTC. The gene calls are TRBV10-1 and TRBJ2-7, with 7 bases that match TRBD2. Germline CDR1 WNHNN, CDR2 SYGVQD (reference sequence). CDR3 size: 19 residues. V dropped 6 bases and J dropped 0; count of bases not matched to a gene: 20.

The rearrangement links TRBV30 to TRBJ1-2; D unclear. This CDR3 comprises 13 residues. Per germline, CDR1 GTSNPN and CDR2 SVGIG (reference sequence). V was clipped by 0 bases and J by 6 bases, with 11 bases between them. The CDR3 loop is CAWSVPGFHGYTF. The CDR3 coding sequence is TGTGCCTGGAGTGTACCTGGTTTCCATGGCTACACCTTC.

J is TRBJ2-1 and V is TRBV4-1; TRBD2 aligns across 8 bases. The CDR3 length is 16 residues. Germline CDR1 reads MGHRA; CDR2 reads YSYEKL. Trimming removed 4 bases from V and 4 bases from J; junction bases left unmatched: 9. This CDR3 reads CASSPSSGGLYNEQFF. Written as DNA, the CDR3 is TGCGCCAGCAGCCCCTCGAGCGGGGGCCTTTACAATGAGCAGTTCTTC.

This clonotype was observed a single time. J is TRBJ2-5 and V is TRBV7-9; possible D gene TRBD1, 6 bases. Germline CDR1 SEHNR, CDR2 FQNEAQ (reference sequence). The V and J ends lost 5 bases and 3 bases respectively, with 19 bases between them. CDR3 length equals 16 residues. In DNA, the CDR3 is TGTGCCAGCAGCCCTTCCAGGGGATATGTGGAAGAGACCCAGTACTTC. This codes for CASSPSRGYVEETQYF.

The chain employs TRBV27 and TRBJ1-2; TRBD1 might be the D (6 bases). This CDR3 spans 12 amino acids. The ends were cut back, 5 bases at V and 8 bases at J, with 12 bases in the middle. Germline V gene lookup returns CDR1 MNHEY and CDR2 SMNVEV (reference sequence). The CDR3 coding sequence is TGTGCCAGCAGTACAGGGTTCGACGGCTACACCTTC. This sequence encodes CASSTGFDGYTF.

DNA for the CDR3: TGCAGTGCTAGCGGACTAGCGGGGCAAGAGACCCAGTACTTC. Amino acid sequence: CSASGLAGQETQYF. The chain has TRBV20-1 and TRBJ2-5; the match to TRBD2 covers 12 bases. Unmatched junction bases numbered 1, after V lost 3 bases and J lost 2 bases. CDR1 and CDR2 (germline): DFQATT, SNEGSKA (reference sequence). The length of the CDR3 is 14 residues.

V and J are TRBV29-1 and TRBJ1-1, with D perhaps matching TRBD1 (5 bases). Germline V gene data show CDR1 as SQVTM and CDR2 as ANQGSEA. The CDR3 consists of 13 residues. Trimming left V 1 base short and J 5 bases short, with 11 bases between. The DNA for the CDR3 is TGCAGCGTTGAAGGGAGGGGAGGGACTGAAGCTTTCTTT. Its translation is CSVEGRGGTEAFF. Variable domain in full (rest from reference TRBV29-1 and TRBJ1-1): SAVISQKPSRDICQRGTSLTIQCQVDSQVTMMFWYRQQPGQSLTLIATANQGSEATYESGFVIDKFPISRPNLTFSTLTVSNMSPEDSSIYLCSVEGRGGTEAFFGQGTRLTVV.